This entry features one TCR beta chain sequence. This specimen comes from a study of T cell changes during pregnancy in multiple sclerosis. Sequencing used immunoSEQ multiplex PCR; TCRdb keeps in-frame clones, though not all of them. This repertoire shows some 140,000 clones, 95% to 98% found once; its top ten account for over 0.35%. CDR3 size: 15 residues. Trimming took off 6 bases at V and 0 bases at J, with 14 bases between the two ends. Germline V gene sequence: CDR1 SNHLY, CDR2 FYNNEI. This chain links TRBV2 with TRBJ2-5, with D unclear. The material sequenced was peripheral blood, taken after pregnancy. The TCR was taken from a female donor with multiple sclerosis, enrolled in a pregnancy study. The CDR3 sequence is CASRITDRDQETQYF. The DNA of the CDR3 is TGTGCCAGCAGAATTACCGACCGGGACCAAGAGACCCAGTACTTC.